This TCR beta chain was sequenced for a study of cytomegalovirus exposure and HLA in healthy donors. The PCR had 60 Vbeta and 13 Jbeta primers. Some clones are missing from TCRdb's copy, which holds only in-frame ones; the method was immunoSEQ multiplex PCR. Of 150,000 or so clones listed, 80% are singletons. With 6 bases clipped from V and 1 base from J, the junction kept 4 bases outside the gene matches. The germline V gene has CDR1 MNHEY and CDR2 SVGAGI. The CDR3 consists of 15 residues. Concerning this clone itself: Its antigen is undetermined.

General study results and limits: Presence/absence analyses assumed roughly uniform sequencing depth across donors.

Sequencing input: PBMCs. This TCR derives from a man aged 25-45 years in good health and CMV-seronegative. The chain links TRBV6-5 to TRBJ2-4, with TRBD1 matching 9 bases. The CDR3 is CASRTGGSAKNIQYF. The CDR3 DNA follows: TGTGCCAGCAGAACAGGGGGCTCGGCCAAAAACATTCAGTACTTC.